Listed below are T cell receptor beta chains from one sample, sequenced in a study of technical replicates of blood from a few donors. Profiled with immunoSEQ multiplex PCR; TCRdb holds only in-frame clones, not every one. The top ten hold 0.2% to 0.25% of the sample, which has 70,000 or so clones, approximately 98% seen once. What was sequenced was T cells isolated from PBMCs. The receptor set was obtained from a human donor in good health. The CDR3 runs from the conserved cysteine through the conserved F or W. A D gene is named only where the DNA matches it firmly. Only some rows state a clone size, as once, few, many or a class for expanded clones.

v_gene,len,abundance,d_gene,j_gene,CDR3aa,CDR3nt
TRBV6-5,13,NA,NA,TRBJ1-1,CASSWGGGTEAFF,TGTGCCAGCAGTTGGGGGGGAGGGACTGAAGCTTTCTTT
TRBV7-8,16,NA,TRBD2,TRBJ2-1,CASIRTGTSKYDEQFF,TGTGCCAGCATTCGTACCGGGACTAGCAAATACGATGAGCAGTTCTTC
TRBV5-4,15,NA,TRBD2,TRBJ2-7,CASSLSGRSSYEQYF,TGTGCCAGCAGCTTGAGCGGGAGGTCCTCCTACGAGCAGTACTTC
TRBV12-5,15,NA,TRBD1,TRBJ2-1,CASGLGDRGYGEQFF,TGTGCTAGTGGTTTGGGGGACAGGGGGTACGGGGAGCAGTTCTTC
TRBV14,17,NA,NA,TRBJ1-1,CASSFPKERGKNTEAFF,TGTGCCAGCAGCTTTCCTAAAGAGCGGGGAAAAAACACTGAAGCTTTCTTT
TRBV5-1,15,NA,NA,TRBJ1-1,CASSREGGTNTEAFF,TGCGCCAGCAGCCGGGAGGGGGGGACGAACACTGAAGCTTTCTTT
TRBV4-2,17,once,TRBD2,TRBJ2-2,CASSQDQGSGGTGELFF,TGTGCCAGCAGCCAAGATCAGGGTAGCGGGGGCACCGGGGAGCTGTTTTTT
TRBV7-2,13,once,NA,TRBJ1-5,CASSFRVDQPQHF,TGTGCCAGCAGCTTCAGGGTCGATCAGCCCCAGCATTTT
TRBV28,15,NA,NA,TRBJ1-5,CASSADRNSNQPQHF,TGTGCCAGCAGCGCTGACAGGAACAGCAATCAGCCCCAGCATTTT
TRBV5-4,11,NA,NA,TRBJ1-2,CASSRGGGYTF,TGTGCCAGCAGCCGGGGGGGTGGCTACACCTTC
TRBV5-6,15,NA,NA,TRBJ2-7,CASTISGGLRDEQYF,TGTGCCAGCACCATCTCAGGAGGGTTGAGAGACGAGCAGTACTTC
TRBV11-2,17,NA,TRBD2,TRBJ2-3,CASSDNALAGGRDTQYF,TGTGCCAGCAGCGACAACGCCCTAGCGGGAGGGCGAGATACGCAGTATTTT
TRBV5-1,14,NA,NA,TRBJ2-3,CASSPGGGEDTQYF,TGCGCCAGCAGCCCCGGAGGAGGGGAAGATACGCAGTATTTT
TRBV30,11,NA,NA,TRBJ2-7,CACGEIYEQYF,TGTGCCTGCGGGGAGATCTACGAGCAGTACTTC
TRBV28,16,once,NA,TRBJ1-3,CASSLIGGITGNTIYF,TGTGCCAGCAGTTTAATCGGGGGAATAACTGGAAACACCATATATTTT
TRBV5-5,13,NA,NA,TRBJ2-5,CASSLQNPETQYF,TGTGCCAGCAGCTTGCAGAACCCTGAGACCCAGTACTTC
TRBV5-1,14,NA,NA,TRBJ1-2,CASSPAGERYGYTF,TGCGCCAGCAGCCCGGCAGGGGAAAGGTATGGCTACACCTTC
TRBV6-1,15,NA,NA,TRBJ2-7,CASSEWGVGTYEQYF,TGTGCCAGCAGTGAATGGGGGGTCGGTACCTACGAGCAGTACTTC
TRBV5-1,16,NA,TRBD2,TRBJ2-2,CASSLEERGDTGELFF,TGCGCCAGCAGCTTGGAAGAGCGGGGGGACACCGGGGAGCTGTTTTTT
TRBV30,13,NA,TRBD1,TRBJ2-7,CAWAGGLTYEQYF,TGTGCCTGGGCAGGGGGCCTTACCTACGAGCAGTACTTC
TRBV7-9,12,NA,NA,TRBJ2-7,CASTFSSYEQYF,TGTGCCAGCACTTTTTCCTCCTACGAGCAGTACTTC
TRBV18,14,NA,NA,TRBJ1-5,CASSPGGDNQPQHF,TGTGCCAGCTCACCAGGGGGGGACAATCAGCCCCAGCATTTT
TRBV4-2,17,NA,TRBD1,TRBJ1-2,CASSQEGGGGTYYGYTF,TGTGCCAGCAGCCAAGAAGGAGGGGGCGGAACGTACTATGGCTACACCTTC
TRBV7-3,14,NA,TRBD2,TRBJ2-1,CASSLNPGAGEQFF,TGTGCCAGCAGCTTAAACCCGGGAGCGGGGGAGCAGTTCTTC
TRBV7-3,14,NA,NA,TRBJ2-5,CASSLAGSYETQYF,TGTGCCAGCAGCTTAGCAGGGTCGTACGAGACCCAGTACTTC
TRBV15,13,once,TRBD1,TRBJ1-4,CATSIRDREKLFF,TGTGCCACCAGCATCCGGGACAGGGAAAAACTGTTTTTT
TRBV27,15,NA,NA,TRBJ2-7,CASSLGAMSSYEQYF,TGTGCCAGCAGTTTAGGAGCAATGAGCTCCTACGAGCAGTACTTC
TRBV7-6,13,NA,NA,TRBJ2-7,CASSLVSSYEQYF,TGTGCCAGCAGCTTAGTCAGTTCCTACGAGCAGTACTTC
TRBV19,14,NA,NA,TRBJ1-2,CASSNVGRDYGYTF,TGTGCCAGTAGTAACGTCGGGAGGGACTATGGCTACACCTTC
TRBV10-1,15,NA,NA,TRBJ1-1,CASSDPGRGNTEAFF,TGCGCCAGCAGTGATCCGGGGAGGGGGAACACTGAAGCTTTCTTT
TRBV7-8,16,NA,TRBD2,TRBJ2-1,CASSHLVVAGGHEQFF,TGTGCCAGCAGCCATCTGGTGGTAGCGGGAGGCCATGAGCAGTTCTTC
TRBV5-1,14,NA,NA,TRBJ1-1,CASSYGQPNTEAFF,TGCGCCAGCAGCTACGGACAGCCGAACACTGAAGCTTTCTTT
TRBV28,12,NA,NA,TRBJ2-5,CASKPFQETQYF,TGTGCCAGCAAGCCTTTCCAAGAGACCCAGTACTTC